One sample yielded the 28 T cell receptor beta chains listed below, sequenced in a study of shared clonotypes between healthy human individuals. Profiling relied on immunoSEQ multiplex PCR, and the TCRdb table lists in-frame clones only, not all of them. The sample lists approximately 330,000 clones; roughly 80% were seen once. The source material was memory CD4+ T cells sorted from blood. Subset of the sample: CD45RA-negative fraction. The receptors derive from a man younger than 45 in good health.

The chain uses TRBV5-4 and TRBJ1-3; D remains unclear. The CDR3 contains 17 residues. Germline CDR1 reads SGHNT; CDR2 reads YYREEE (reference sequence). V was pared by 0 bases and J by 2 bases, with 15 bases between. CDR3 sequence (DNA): TGTGCCAGCAGCTTGGCAGGCAGACCGACGGCTGGAAACACCATATATTTT. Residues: CASSLAGRPTAGNTIYF.

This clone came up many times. The CDR3 nucleotides are TGTGCCAGCCAGACAGGGGGTCAGCCCCAGCATTTT. Translated, it gives CASQTGGQPQHF. The chain employs TRBV2 and TRBJ1-5; 9 positions agree with TRBD1. V was clipped by 8 bases and J by 6 bases; unmatched bases: 2. Germline V gene sequence: CDR1 SNHLY, CDR2 FYNNEI. The CDR3 length is 12 residues.

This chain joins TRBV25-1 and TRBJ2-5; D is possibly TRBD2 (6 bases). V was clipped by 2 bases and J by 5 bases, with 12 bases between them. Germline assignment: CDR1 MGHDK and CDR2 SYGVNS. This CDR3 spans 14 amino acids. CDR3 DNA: TGTGCCAGCAGTGAAGGCGGGATGACTGAGACCCAGTACTTC. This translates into CASSEGGMTETQYF. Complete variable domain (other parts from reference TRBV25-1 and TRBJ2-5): EADIYQTPRYLVIGTGKKITLECSQTMGHDKMYWYQQDPGMELHLIHYSYGVNSTEKGDLSSESTVSRIRTEHFPLTLESARPSHTSQYLCASSEGGMTETQYFGPGTRLLVL.

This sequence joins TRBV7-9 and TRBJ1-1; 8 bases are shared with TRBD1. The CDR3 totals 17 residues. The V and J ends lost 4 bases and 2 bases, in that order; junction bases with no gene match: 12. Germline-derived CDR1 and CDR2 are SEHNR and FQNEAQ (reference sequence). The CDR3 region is CASSYRARGRFNTEAFF. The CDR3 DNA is TGTGCCAGCAGCTACCGCGCCAGGGGGCGCTTCAACACTGAAGCTTTCTTT. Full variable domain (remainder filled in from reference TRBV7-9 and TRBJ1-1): DTGVSQNPRHKITKRGQNVTFRCDPISEHNRLYWYRQTLGQGPEFLTYFQNEAQLEKSRLLSDRFSAERPKGSFSTLEIQRTEQGDSAMYLCASSYRARGRFNTEAFFGQGTRLTVV.

The CDR3 loop is CASSSSDTQYF. Here the CDR3 DNA reads TGTGCCAGCAGCTCCTCAGATACGCAGTATTTT. The chain joins TRBV6-6 to TRBJ2-3; no clear D gene. The V end lost 6 bases, the J end lost 4 bases, and 5 bases lay between the germline ends. The CDR3 is 11 residues long. Germline V gives CDR1 MNHNY, CDR2 SVGAGI (reference sequence).

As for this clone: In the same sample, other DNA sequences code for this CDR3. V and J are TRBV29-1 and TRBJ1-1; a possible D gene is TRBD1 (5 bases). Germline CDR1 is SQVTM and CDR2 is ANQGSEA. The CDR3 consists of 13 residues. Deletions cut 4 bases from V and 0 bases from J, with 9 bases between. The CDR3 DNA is TGCAGCGTTGGGGTGGACATGAACACTGAAGCTTTCTTT. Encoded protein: CSVGVDMNTEAFF.

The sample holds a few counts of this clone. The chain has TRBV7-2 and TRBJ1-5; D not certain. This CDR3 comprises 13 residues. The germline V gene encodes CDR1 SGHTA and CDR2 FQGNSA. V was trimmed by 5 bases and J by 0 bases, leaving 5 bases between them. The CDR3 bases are TGTGCCAGCAGCGAGTTTAGCAATCAGCCCCAGCATTTT. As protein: CASSEFSNQPQHF.

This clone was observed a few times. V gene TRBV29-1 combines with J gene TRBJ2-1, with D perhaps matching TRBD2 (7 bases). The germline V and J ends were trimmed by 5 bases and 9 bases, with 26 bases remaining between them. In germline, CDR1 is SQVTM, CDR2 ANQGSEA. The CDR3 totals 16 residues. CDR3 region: CSVHGLPKFRGGEQFF. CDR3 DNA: TGCAGCGTTCATGGACTACCCAAATTTAGGGGGGGTGAGCAGTTCTTC.

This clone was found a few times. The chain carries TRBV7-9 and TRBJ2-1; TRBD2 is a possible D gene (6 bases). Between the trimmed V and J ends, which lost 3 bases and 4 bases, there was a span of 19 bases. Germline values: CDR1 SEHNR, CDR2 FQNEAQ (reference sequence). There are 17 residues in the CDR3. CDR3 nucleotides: TGTGCCAGCAGCTTTCTAGCGCGGATGGCCGCATACAATGAGCAGTTCTTC. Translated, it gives CASSFLARMAAYNEQFF.

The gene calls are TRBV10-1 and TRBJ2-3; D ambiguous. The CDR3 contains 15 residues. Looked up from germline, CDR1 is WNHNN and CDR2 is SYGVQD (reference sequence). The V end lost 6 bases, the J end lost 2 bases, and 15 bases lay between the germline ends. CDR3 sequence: CASSPLPRFTDTQYF. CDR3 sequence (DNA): TGCGCCAGCAGCCCACTCCCCCGGTTCACAGATACGCAGTATTTT.

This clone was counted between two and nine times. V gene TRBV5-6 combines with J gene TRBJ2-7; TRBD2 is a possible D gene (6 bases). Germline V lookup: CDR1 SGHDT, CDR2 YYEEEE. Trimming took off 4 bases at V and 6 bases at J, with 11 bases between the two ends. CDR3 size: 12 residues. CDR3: CASSPQGGEQYF. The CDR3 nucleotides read TGTGCCAGCAGCCCCCAGGGAGGCGAGCAGTACTTC.

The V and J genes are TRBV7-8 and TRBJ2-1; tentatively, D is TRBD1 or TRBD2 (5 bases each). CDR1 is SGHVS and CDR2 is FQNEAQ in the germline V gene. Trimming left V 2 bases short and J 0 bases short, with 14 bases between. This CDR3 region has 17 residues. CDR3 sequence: CASSLIGTWISYNEQFF. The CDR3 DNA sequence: TGTGCCAGCAGCTTAATTGGGACCTGGATCTCCTACAATGAGCAGTTCTTC.

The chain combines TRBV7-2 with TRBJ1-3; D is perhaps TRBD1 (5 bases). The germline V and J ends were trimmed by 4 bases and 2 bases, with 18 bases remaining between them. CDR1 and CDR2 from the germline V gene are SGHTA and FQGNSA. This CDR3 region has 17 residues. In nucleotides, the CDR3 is TGTGCCAGCAGCTCGCGTGGTTGGGGGGGTGCTGGAAACACCATATATTTT. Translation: CASSSRGWGGAGNTIYF.

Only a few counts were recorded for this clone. CDR3 in amino acids: CASSYTGGELEQYF. The CDR3 bases are TGTGCCAGCTCGTACACAGGGGGAGAGCTCGAGCAGTACTTC. This sequence joins TRBV18 and TRBJ2-7; TRBD1 matches at 8 bases. The germline V gene encodes CDR1 KGHSH and CDR2 LQKENI. This CDR3 has 14 amino acids. J gave up 6 bases and V 6 bases, and 10 bases lay outside the gene matches.

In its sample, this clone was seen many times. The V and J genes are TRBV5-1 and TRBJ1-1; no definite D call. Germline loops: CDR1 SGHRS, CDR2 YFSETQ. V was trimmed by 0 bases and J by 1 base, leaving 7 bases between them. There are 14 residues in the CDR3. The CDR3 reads CASSLEARNTEAFF. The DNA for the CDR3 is TGCGCCAGCAGCTTGGAAGCGAGGAACACTGAAGCTTTCTTT.

This CDR3 reads CAWSTLAAFYNEQFF. In nucleotides, the CDR3 is TGTGCCTGGAGCACTCTGGCGGCCTTTTACAATGAGCAGTTCTTC. The chain recombines TRBV30 with TRBJ2-1; D not certain. Germline V gives CDR1 GTSNPN, CDR2 SVGIG (reference sequence). V shed 3 bases and J shed 4 bases, with 16 bases lying between them. This CDR3 comprises 15 residues.

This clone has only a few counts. The CDR3 coding sequence is TGCGCCAGCAGCTTGGTAGGGGGGGCTGAAGCTTTCTTT. Translation: CASSLVGGAEAFF. The chain joins TRBV5-1 to TRBJ1-1; tentatively, D is TRBD1 (6 bases). The V end lost 0 bases, the J end lost 6 bases, and 9 bases lay between the germline ends. This CDR3 is built from 13 residues. Germline V gene data show CDR1 as SGHRS and CDR2 as YFSETQ.

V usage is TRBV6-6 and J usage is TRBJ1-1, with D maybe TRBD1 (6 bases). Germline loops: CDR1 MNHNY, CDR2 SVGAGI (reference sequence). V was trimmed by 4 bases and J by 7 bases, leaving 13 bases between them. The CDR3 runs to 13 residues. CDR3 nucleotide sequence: TGTGCCAGCAGTTCGCACTCGGACAGTGAAGCTTTCTTT. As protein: CASSSHSDSEAFF.

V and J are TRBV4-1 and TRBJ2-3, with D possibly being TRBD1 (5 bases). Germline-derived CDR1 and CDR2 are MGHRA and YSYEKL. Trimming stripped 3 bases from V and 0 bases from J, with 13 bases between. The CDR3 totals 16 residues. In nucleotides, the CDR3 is TGCGCCAGCAGCCAGGGGCAGGGCCTTAGCACAGATACGCAGTATTTT. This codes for CASSQGQGLSTDTQYF.

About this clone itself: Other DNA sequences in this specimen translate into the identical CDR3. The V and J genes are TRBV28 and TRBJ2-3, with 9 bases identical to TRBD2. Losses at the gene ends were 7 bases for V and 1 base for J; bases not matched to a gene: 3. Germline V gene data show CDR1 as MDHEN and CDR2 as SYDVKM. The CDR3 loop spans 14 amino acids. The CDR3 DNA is TGTGCCAGCACCTTAGCGGGAGGCACAGATACGCAGTATTTT. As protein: CASTLAGGTDTQYF.

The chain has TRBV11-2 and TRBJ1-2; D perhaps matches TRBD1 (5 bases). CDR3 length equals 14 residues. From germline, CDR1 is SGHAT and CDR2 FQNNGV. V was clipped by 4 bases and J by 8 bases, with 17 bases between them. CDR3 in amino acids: CASSSPRLGGGYTF. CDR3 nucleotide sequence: TGTGCCAGCAGCTCGCCTCGACTCGGGGGGGGCTACACCTTC.

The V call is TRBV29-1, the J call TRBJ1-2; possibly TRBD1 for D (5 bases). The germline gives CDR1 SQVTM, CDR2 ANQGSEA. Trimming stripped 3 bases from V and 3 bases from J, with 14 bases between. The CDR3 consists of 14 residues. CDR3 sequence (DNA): TGCAGCGTTGATCATGGGGGATGGGACTATGGCTACACCTTC. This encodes CSVDHGGWDYGYTF.

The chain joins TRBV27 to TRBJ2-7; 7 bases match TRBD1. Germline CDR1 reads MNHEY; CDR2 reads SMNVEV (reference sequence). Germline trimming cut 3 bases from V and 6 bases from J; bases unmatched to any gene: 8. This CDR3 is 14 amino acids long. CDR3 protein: CASSFGDRVREQYF. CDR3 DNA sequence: TGTGCCAGCAGTTTCGGTGACAGGGTTCGCGAGCAGTACTTC.

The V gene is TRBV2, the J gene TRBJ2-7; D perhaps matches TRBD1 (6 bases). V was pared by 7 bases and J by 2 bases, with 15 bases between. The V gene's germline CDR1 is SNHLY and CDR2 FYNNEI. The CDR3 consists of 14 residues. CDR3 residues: CASIVGALPYEQYF. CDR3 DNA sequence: TGTGCCAGCATAGTGGGGGCGCTTCCCTACGAGCAGTACTTC.

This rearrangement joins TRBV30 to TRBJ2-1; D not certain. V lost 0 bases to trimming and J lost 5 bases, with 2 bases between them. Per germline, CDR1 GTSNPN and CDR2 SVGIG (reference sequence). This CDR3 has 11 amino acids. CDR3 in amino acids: CAWSVNNEQFF. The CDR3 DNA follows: TGTGCCTGGAGTGTAAACAATGAGCAGTTCTTC.

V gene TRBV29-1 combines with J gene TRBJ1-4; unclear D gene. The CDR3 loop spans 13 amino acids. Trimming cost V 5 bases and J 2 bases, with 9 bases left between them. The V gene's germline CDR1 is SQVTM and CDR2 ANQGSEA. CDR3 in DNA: TGCAGCGTTTCCGGGCAGACTAATGAAAAACTGTTTTTT. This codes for CSVSGQTNEKLFF.

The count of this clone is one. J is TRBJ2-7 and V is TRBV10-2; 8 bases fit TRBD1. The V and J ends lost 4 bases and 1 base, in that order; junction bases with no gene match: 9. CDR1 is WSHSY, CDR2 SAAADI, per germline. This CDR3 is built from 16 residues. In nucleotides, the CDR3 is TGCGCCAGCAGTGGGATGACAGGGGACAGATCCTACGAGCAGTACTTC. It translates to CASSGMTGDRSYEQYF.

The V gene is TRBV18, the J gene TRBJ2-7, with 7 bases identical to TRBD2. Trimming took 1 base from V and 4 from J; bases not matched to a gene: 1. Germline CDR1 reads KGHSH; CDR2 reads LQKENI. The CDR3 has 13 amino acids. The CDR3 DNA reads TGTGCCAGCTCACCACGGGAGGGGTACGAGCAGTACTTC. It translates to CASSPREGYEQYF.